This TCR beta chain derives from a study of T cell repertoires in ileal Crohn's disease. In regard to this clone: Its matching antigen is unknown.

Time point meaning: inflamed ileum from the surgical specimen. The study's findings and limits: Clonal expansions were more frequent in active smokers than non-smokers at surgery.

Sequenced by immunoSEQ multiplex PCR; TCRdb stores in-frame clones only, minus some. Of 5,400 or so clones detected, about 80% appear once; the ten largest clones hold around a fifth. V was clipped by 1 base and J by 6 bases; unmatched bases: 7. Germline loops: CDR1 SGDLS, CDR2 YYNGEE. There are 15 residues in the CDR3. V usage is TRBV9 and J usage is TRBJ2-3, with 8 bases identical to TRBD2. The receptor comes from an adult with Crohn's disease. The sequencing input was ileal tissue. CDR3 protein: CASSVQERGWDTQYF. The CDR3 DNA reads TGTGCCAGCAGCGTACAGGAGCGGGGGTGGGATACGCAGTATTTT.